Described below is a single TCR beta chain sequence and its context. This clonotype showed up many times. No cognate antigen has been identified for it. No base quality values were provided; no much bigger clone lies one nucleotide off. The record originates from a study of T cells in Graves' hyperthyroidism and ophthalmopathy (dated by TCRdb to the late 2010s). As for the study more broadly: Peripheral blood samples were taken at initial diagnosis, before any treatment was given. To identify TCR V-J signatures that set the groups apart, the researchers used a discovery cohort of 90 to 100 patients, made up of about 44 with Graves' ophthalmopathy and about 55 with stable Graves' hyperthyroidism. Prospective prediction of ophthalmopathy was tested in an independent validation cohort consisting of some 20 hyperthyroidism patients and around 16 patients who later progressed to ophthalmopathy. For training and testing, the 100 or so patients in the discovery cohort were randomly divided in a 7:3 ratio. The study also compared thyroid tissue and blood T-cell repertoires from five or six Graves' hyperthyroidism patients. After blood sampling, hyperthyroidism patients were treated with methimazole at a starting dose of 30 mg daily, and ophthalmopathy patients were treated with high-dose intravenous methylprednisolone. The paper describes TCR Vbeta CDR3 sequencing of more than 120 peripheral blood samples, made up of roughly 45 ophthalmopathy patients, over 70 hyperthyroidism patients and around 17 progressor patients.

TCR beta CDR3 regions were amplified from RNA transcripts. The TCR CDR3 was subjected to a first round of RT-PCR using the HTBI primer set and the Qiagen OneStep RT-PCR kit. A second multiplex PCR round built the libraries, followed by size selection and purification. Paired-end sequencing of the libraries was performed with 100 bp reads on an Illumina HiSeq2000. The paper's data handling went like this. SOAPnuke was used to process the raw data, throwing out any read that contained adapters or uncalled bases, had a mean Phred below 15, or lacked an exact constant-primer or identifier match. High-quality paired reads were merged using COPE v1.2.5, and each unique nucleotide sequence was defined as a clonotype. MiTCR v1.1 was used to align clonotypes to the IMGT TRBV, TRBD and TRBJ reference segments. Analysis was restricted to V-J combinations with a frequency above 0.0001, which covered about 99% of repertoires. A TCS score was defined as the ratio between F50 (clonal expansion) and ExV (chaos), using BLOSUM62-based TCRdist between CDR3 peptides within each V-J. Welch's t-statistics and random forest reduced 514 V-J features to roughly 13, which were used in a naive Bayes classifier (R e1071). TCRdb cleaned the public reads at Q25 with fastp, built clones with MiXCR and kept in-frame beta chains. Each CDR3 protein appears once, grouped with its most common genes and DNA. TCRdb's processing, not the authors', yielded these V and J calls. The sample data list some 460,000 distinct CDR3 sequences, and 15% to 18% of these were observed just once. Together, the top ten hold around 14% of the sample.

Study-wide conclusions, independent of this receptor: Sample size was not statistically predetermined, and blinding of investigators to group allocation was not performed. A model built on a 13 V-J signature distinguished ophthalmopathy from stable hyperthyroidism, reaching 85% to 90% sensitivity and 81.08% specificity in cross-validation and 80%/75% in testing. Most expanded thyroid clonotypes (frequency above 0.001) were also detected in blood, suggesting blood repertoires may reflect thyroid immune responses. In validation, the model predicted progression to ophthalmopathy a median of around six months before onset, with roughly 70% sensitivity and roughly 77% specificity.

At the junction V is shortened by 4 bases and J by 1 base; bases outside the gene matches: 5. CDR1 and CDR2 were assigned from the germline V gene (reference sequence) as DFQATT and SNEGSKA. The CDR3 runs 15 residues from the cysteine to the phenylalanine. Just CDR3 DNA is preserved here, 45 bases in frame from base 1. A patient counted as having stable Graves' hyperthyroidism if no progression to ophthalmopathy occurred over 18 months of follow-up. Hyperthyroidism patients were aged 18 to 65 years and newly diagnosed, with disease duration of less than 2 months. The study excluded patients with uncontrolled infections, other autoimmune diseases, pregnancy or lactation. Diagnoses relied on clinical symptoms, serum thyroxine and TRAb, thyroid ultrasound and orbital computed tomography. PBMCs were isolated from 8 to 10 ml of fresh peripheral blood by Ficoll-Paque density gradient centrifugation. Total RNA was extracted using Trizol reagent, and RNA quality was assessed on an Agilent 2100 Bioanalyzer.

Recombination joined TRBV20-1 with TRBJ1-5; TRBD1 fits 9 bases in the junction. This clonotype was sampled from a young woman with Graves' hyperthyroidism. Source material: blood. The CDR3 region has the sequence CSATRTGVSNQPQHF. The sequence in DNA is TGCAGTGCTACCAGGACAGGGGTCAGCAATCAGCCCCAGCATTTT.